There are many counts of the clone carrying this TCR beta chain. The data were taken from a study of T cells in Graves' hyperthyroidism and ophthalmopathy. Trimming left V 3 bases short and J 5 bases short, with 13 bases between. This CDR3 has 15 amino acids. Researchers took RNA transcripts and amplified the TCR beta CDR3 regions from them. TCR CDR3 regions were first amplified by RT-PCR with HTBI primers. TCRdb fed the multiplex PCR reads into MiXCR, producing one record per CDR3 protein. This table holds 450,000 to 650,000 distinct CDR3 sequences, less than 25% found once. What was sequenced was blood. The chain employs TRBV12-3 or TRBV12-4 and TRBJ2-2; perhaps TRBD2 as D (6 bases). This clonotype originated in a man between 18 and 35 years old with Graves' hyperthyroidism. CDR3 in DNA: TGTGCCAGCAGTTTTGGACGGGCGGGGACCGGGGAGCTGTTTTTT. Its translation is CASSFGRAGTGELFF.